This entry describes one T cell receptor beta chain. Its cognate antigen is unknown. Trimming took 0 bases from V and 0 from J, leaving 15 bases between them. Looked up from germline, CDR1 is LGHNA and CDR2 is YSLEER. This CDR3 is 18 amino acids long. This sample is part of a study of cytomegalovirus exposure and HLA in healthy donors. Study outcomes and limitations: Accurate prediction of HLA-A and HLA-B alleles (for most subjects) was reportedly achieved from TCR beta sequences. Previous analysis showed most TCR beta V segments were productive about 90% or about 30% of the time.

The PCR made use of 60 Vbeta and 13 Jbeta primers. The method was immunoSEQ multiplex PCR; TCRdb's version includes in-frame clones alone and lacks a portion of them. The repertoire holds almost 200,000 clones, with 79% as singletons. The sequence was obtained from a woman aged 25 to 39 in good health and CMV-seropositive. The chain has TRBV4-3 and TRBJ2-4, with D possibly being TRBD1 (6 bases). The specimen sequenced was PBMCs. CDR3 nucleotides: TGCGCCAGCAGCCAAGATCGGACAGACAATCTAGCCAAAAACATTCAGTACTTC. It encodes CASSQDRTDNLAKNIQYF.